These 27 T cell receptor beta chains share one sample of origin, sequenced in a study of control samples from healthy donors and cancer patients. The data were produced by immunoSEQ multiplex PCR, yet TCRdb's version contains in-frame clones alone and is incomplete. Of around 78,000 clones in the sample, 85% to 95% were seen once. Specimen: blood. These receptors were taken from a woman younger than 35 in good health.

The chain joins TRBV14 to TRBJ2-1; 7 bases are a match to TRBD1. The CDR3 runs 16 residues. Germline V gene lookup returns CDR1 SGHDN and CDR2 FVKESK. The J segment lost 3 bases and the V segment lost 2 bases, leaving 7 bases of the junction unmatched. The CDR3: CASSQNRGLIYNEQFF. The CDR3 DNA reads TGTGCCAGCAGCCAAAACAGGGGCCTAATCTACAATGAGCAGTTCTTC.

The CDR3 DNA is TGTGCCAGCAGCGAGCCGGGACAGGGGCGGGAGACCCAGTACTTC. Its translation: CASSEPGQGRETQYF. V usage is TRBV5-4 and J usage is TRBJ2-5; 10 nucleotides line up with TRBD1. V shed 4 bases and J 5 bases; nucleotides not matched to a gene: 8. CDR1 and CDR2 from the germline V gene are SGHNT and YYREEE (reference sequence). CDR3 size: 15 residues.

This chain joins TRBV3-1 (or the pseudogene TRBV3-2) and TRBJ2-1; no clear D gene. V lost 8 bases and J 6 bases, leaving 14 bases between the germline ends. The CDR3 contains 13 residues. Germline values: CDR1 LGHDT, CDR2 YNNKEL (reference sequence). CDR3 sequence: CASHHHDANEQFF. CDR3 DNA sequence: TGTGCCAGCCACCACCATGACGCCAATGAGCAGTTCTTC.

The chain has TRBV29-1 and TRBJ1-1, with D perhaps TRBD1 (5 bases). CDR1 and CDR2 (germline): SQVTM, ANQGSEA. V was trimmed by 7 bases and J by 1 base, leaving 28 bases between them. The CDR3 loop spans 18 amino acids. The CDR3 region is CSARGAKGSDGRNTEAFF. In nucleotides, the CDR3 is TGCAGCGCCCGCGGTGCCAAGGGGTCGGATGGTAGGAACACTGAAGCTTTCTTT. The whole variable domain, filled in from reference TRBV29-1 and TRBJ1-1, reads SAVISQKPSRDICQRGTSLTIQCQVDSQVTMMFWYRQQPGQSLTLIATANQGSEATYESGFVIDKFPISRPNLTFSTLTVSNMSPEDSSIYLCSARGAKGSDGRNTEAFFGQGTRLTVV.

This clone was seen a single time. This chain connects TRBV7-2 to TRBJ1-1; D call uncertain. The germline gives CDR1 SGHTA, CDR2 FQGNSA. The V end was cut by 2 bases, the J end by 2 bases, with 6 bases between. This CDR3 is built from 13 residues. The DNA of the CDR3 is TGTGCCAGCAGCTTATGGGGTAACACTGAAGCTTTCTTT. Amino acid sequence: CASSLWGNTEAFF.

V is TRBV28 and J is TRBJ1-1; no firm D call. CDR1 and CDR2 (germline): MDHEN, SYDVKM. CDR3 length: 11 residues. Trimming stripped 4 bases from V and 4 bases from J, with 4 bases between. CDR3 residues: CASSYRTEAFF. CDR3 coding DNA: TGTGCCAGCAGTTATCGCACTGAAGCTTTCTTT. Variable domain in full (rest from reference TRBV28 and TRBJ1-1): DVKVTQSSRYLVKRTGEKVFLECVQDMDHENMFWYRQDPGLGLRLIYFSYDVKMKEKGDIPEGYSVSREKKERFSLILESASTNQTSMYLCASSYRTEAFFGQGTRLTVV.

The chain has TRBV27 and TRBJ1-1, with 7 bases matching TRBD1. Losses at the gene ends were 6 bases for V and 8 bases for J; bases not matched to a gene: 9. CDR3 length equals 13 residues. From germline, CDR1 is MNHEY and CDR2 SMNVEV (reference sequence). The DNA of the CDR3 is TGTGCCAGCAGCCCCAATTGGGACAGCGAAGCTTTCTTT. It encodes CASSPNWDSEAFF.

The V gene is TRBV7-9, the J gene TRBJ1-3; the D gene is possibly TRBD1 (5 bases). Trimming removed 3 bases at V and 0 bases at J, with 18 bases between. Germline CDR1 and CDR2: SEHNR and FQNEAQ (reference sequence). The CDR3 length is 18 residues. CDR3 coding DNA: TGTGCCAGCAGCTTTGGGCCAGGGAGAGGGGCCTCTGGAAACACCATATATTTT. Protein sequence: CASSFGPGRGASGNTIYF.

The chain joins TRBV9 to TRBJ2-3, with 10 nucleotides matching TRBD2. CDR1 is SGDLS, CDR2 YYNGEE, per germline. Trimming removed 4 bases from V and 1 base from J; junction bases left unmatched: 6. CDR3 size: 16 residues. Here the CDR3 DNA reads TGTGCCAGCAGCAGCGGGGGGGCGATCGGCACAGATACGCAGTATTTT. It translates to CASSSGGAIGTDTQYF.

The V and J genes are TRBV6-2 or TRBV6-3 and TRBJ2-1; 10 positions agree with TRBD2. Germline CDR1 is MNHEY and CDR2 is SVGEGT. This CDR3 contains 15 residues. V lost 5 bases, J lost 7 bases, and 8 bases stayed unmatched. CDR3: CASSKTSGSRNEQFF. The CDR3 nucleotides read TGTGCCAGCAGTAAGACTAGCGGGTCCAGGAATGAGCAGTTCTTC.

The chain uses TRBV19 and TRBJ1-2; 8 bases line up with TRBD1. The CDR3 totals 16 residues. V lost 4 bases and J lost 0; bases outside the gene matches: 7. Germline-derived CDR1 and CDR2 are LNHDA and SQIVND (reference sequence). Written as DNA, the CDR3 is TGTGCCAGTAGTACCCCCGCAGGGGGCCCTAACTATGGCTACACCTTC. It encodes CASSTPAGGPNYGYTF.

V gene TRBV11-2 combines with J gene TRBJ2-3, with 9 bases fitting TRBD1. The germline V gene encodes CDR1 SGHAT and CDR2 FQNNGV. The CDR3 contains 16 residues. Trimming cost V 5 bases and J 2 bases; bases outside gene matches: 8. The DNA for the CDR3 is TGTGCCAGCAGCACCCGACAGGGGGAATACACAGATACGCAGTATTTT. Amino acid sequence: CASSTRQGEYTDTQYF.

This sequence joins TRBV7-8 and TRBJ2-3; D perhaps matches TRBD2 (5 bases). Germline CDR1 SGHVS, CDR2 FQNEAQ. CDR3 length equals 15 residues. V was trimmed by 5 bases and J by 3 bases, leaving 15 bases between them. The CDR3 sequence is CASSPYSGSTDTQYF. The CDR3 coding sequence is TGTGCCAGCAGCCCCTATTCGGGGTCGACAGATACGCAGTATTTT.

The chain couples TRBV3-1 (or the pseudogene TRBV3-2) to TRBJ1-3; no clear D gene. V lost 0 bases and J lost 0, with 0 bases in between. This CDR3 is 13 amino acids long. In germline, CDR1 is LGHDT, CDR2 YNNKEL (reference sequence). CDR3 in DNA: TGTGCCAGCAGCCAAGACTCTGGAAACACCATATATTTT. Residues: CASSQDSGNTIYF.

The chain uses TRBV3-1 (or the pseudogene TRBV3-2) and TRBJ2-1; D call uncertain. Trimming left V 8 bases short and J 6 bases short, with 17 bases between. This CDR3 has 14 amino acids. Germline CDR1 LGHDT, CDR2 YNNKEL (reference sequence). The CDR3 DNA reads TGTGCCAGCTCCCAGTTTCAGGACCCCAATGAGCAGTTCTTC. Residues: CASSQFQDPNEQFF.

This chain connects TRBV27 to TRBJ1-6; a weak D match, TRBD1 (6 bases). V was pared by 6 bases and J by 0 bases, with 18 bases between. The CDR3 consists of 18 residues. The germline V gene encodes CDR1 MNHEY and CDR2 SMNVEV (reference sequence). CDR3 region: CASRTSGHTSSYNSPLHF. CDR3 sequence (DNA): TGTGCCAGCAGGACTTCGGGACACACGAGCTCCTATAATTCACCCCTCCACTTT.

The chain carries TRBV4-1 and TRBJ2-7; D is tentatively TRBD1 or TRBD2 (5 bases each). V lost 0 bases and J 2 bases, leaving 20 bases between the germline ends. Germline loops: CDR1 MGHRA, CDR2 YSYEKL. There are 18 residues in the CDR3. CDR3 nucleotides: TGCGCCAGCAGCCAAGAACCCCCCCCCGGGACCACTGCCTACGAGCAGTACTTC. The encoded protein is CASSQEPPPGTTAYEQYF.

V and J are TRBV7-8 and TRBJ1-3; D is uncertain. CDR1 is SGHVS, CDR2 FQNEAQ, per germline. Trimming shortened V by 1 base and J by 1 base, and 17 bases separated the two germline ends. The CDR3 loop spans 18 amino acids. The CDR3 spells CASSLGYTFGFSGNTIYF. In DNA form, the CDR3 reads TGTGCCAGCAGCTTAGGTTATACGTTCGGTTTTTCTGGAAACACCATATATTTT.

The J gene is TRBJ1-5, the V gene TRBV19; 7 bases agree with TRBD1. With V trimmed by 4 bases and J by 0 bases, 3 bases remained unmatched. Germline CDR1 is LNHDA and CDR2 is SQIVND (reference sequence). The CDR3 loop spans 15 amino acids. CDR3 residues: CASSKQGISNQPQHF. Written as DNA, the CDR3 is TGTGCCAGTAGTAAACAGGGGATTAGCAATCAGCCCCAGCATTTT.

This clone came up once. The chain combines TRBV23-1 with TRBJ2-2, with 11 bases aligning to TRBD2. TRBV23-1 is known as an ORF, though its function is uncertain. The CDR3 length is 17 residues. J gave up 0 bases and V 4 bases, and 4 bases lay outside the gene matches. This chain's CDR3 is CASSRGSGGANTGELFF. In DNA form, the CDR3 reads TGCGCCAGCAGTCGGGGTAGCGGGGGGGCGAACACCGGGGAGCTGTTTTTT.

The chain couples TRBV7-6 to TRBJ2-1, with 10 bases aligning to TRBD2. The junction had 7 bases not matched to a gene; V was cut back by 1 base and J by 7 bases. Germline CDR1 and CDR2: SGHVS and FNYEAQ. The CDR3 length is 16 residues. CDR3 loop: CASSLERTSGNNEQFF. CDR3 coding DNA: TGTGCCAGCAGCTTAGAGAGGACTAGCGGAAATAATGAGCAGTTCTTC.

The chain recombines TRBV2 with TRBJ1-1; weak D call: TRBD1 (5 bases). V dropped 4 bases and J dropped 4 bases, with 13 bases sitting between them. The CDR3 is 14 amino acids. Per germline, CDR1 SNHLY and CDR2 FYNNEI. CDR3 in amino acids: CASSVPGGVTEAFF. CDR3 coding DNA: TGTGCCAGCAGTGTGCCGGGGGGAGTCACTGAAGCTTTCTTT.

The gene calls are TRBV18 and TRBJ2-2; 8 bases line up with TRBD1. V lost 4 bases to trimming and J lost 1 base; unmatched junction nucleotides: 2. This CDR3 has 15 amino acids. Germline lookup yields CDR1 KGHSH and CDR2 LQKENI. The CDR3 DNA reads TGTGCCAGCTCACTGGGGACAGGGAACACCGGGGAGCTGTTTTTT. It yields the protein CASSLGTGNTGELFF. Full variable domain (remainder filled in from reference TRBV18 and TRBJ2-2): NAGVMQNPRHLVRRRGQEARLRCSPMKGHSHVYWYRQLPEEGLKFMVYLQKENIIDESGMPKERFSAEFPKEGPSILRIQQVVRGDSAAYFCASSLGTGNTGELFFGEGSRLTVL.

The rearrangement links TRBV6-4 to TRBJ2-2, with D unclear. The V gene lost 3 bases and the J gene lost 0 bases, with 8 bases spanning the gap. Looked up from germline, CDR1 is MRHNA and CDR2 is SNTAGT. The CDR3 covers 15 residues. The CDR3 DNA follows: TGTGCCAGCAGTGAGGAGACATCGAACACCGGGGAGCTGTTTTTT. Amino acid sequence: CASSEETSNTGELFF.

In DNA form, the CDR3 reads TGTGCCAGCAGGCAATGGGACAGATGGTTTCGCAATCAGCCCCAGCATTTT. Translation: CASRQWDRWFRNQPQHF. V usage is TRBV28 and J usage is TRBJ1-5; TRBD1 matches 7 bases. V gave up 6 bases and J gave up 2 bases; unmatched junction bases: 13. The CDR3 is made up of 17 amino acids. CDR1 is MDHEN, CDR2 SYDVKM, per germline.

The chain is built from TRBV19 and TRBJ2-1, with D maybe TRBD2 (5 bases). The V end was cut by 7 bases, the J end by 4 bases, with 11 bases between. Germline V gene sequence: CDR1 LNHDA, CDR2 SQIVND (reference sequence). The CDR3 has 13 amino acids. CDR3 in DNA: TGTGCCAGTAACACTAGGGAATACAATGAGCAGTTCTTC. Translating gives CASNTREYNEQFF.

The chain couples TRBV24-1 to TRBJ2-2; D ambiguous. From germline, CDR1 is KGHDR and CDR2 SFDVKD. The ends were cut back, 4 bases at V and 5 bases at J, with 10 bases in the middle. The CDR3 has 14 residues. Here the CDR3 DNA reads TGTGCCACCAGTGACCCCAAAAATACCGGGGAGCTGTTTTTT. This gives the protein CATSDPKNTGELFF.